These 21 T cell receptor beta chains originate from one sample sequenced in a study of response to subunit inactivated influenza vaccine. Each CDR3 protein gets one entry after TCRdb re-called the RT-PCR reads with MiXCR. The sample has 540,000 or so distinct CDR3 sequences; roughly 13% are singletons. The sequencing here drew on PBMCs from blood, taken more than 35 days after vaccination. These receptors were collected from a man aged 50-59 years who received an inactivated influenza vaccine.

This clonotype was seen a handful of times. The chain couples TRBV11-2 to TRBJ1-1, with a tentative D call TRBD1 (6 bases). The CDR3 is made up of 15 amino acids. The V end lost 2 bases, the J end lost 8 bases, and 18 bases lay between the germline ends. Germline V lookup: CDR1 SGHAT, CDR2 FQNNGV. CDR3 bases: TGTGCCAGCAGCTTAAGGGACTCCGGGACAAAGGAAGCTTTCTTT. This gives the protein CASSLRDSGTKEAFF.

The chain uses TRBV7-6 and TRBJ2-4, with D perhaps TRBD2 (5 bases). V shed 4 bases and J shed 10 bases, with 11 bases lying between them. The CDR3 totals 12 residues. Germline CDR1 and CDR2: SGHVS and FNYEAQ. CDR3 amino acids: CASSSPSGIQYF. The CDR3 region has the DNA TGTGCCAGCAGCTCCCCCTCGGGGATTCAGTACTTC.

This clonotype came up many times. The chain employs TRBV12-3 or TRBV12-4 and TRBJ2-1; a possible D gene is TRBD2 (6 bases). This CDR3 is 13 amino acids long. V gave up 8 bases and J gave up 7 bases, with 15 bases separating them. The CDR3 sequence is CASRLQTRNEQFF. CDR3 nucleotide sequence: TGTGCCAGCCGCTTACAGACTAGGAATGAGCAGTTCTTC.

This chain joins TRBV5-1 and TRBJ2-3; 7 bases fit TRBD1. CDR1 and CDR2 from the germline V gene are SGHRS and YFSETQ. The CDR3 is 15 amino acids. Trimming cost V 4 bases and J 4 bases; bases outside gene matches: 9. The CDR3 coding sequence is TGCGCCAGCAGCCCTAGACAGGGTGGAGCAGATACGCAGTATTTT. Its protein is CASSPRQGGADTQYF.

The table lists this clonotype with a few counts. This chain uses TRBV6-2 or TRBV6-3 with TRBJ2-1; 10 bases line up with TRBD2. Germline loops: CDR1 MNHEY, CDR2 SVGEGT. The CDR3 loop spans 18 amino acids. The V gene end was trimmed by 5 bases and the J gene end by 1 base; junction bases not matched to a gene: 11. The CDR3 nucleotides are TGTGCCAGCAGTACACTCCCGGGACTAGCGCTGTCCTACAATGAGCAGTTCTTC. This sequence encodes CASSTLPGLALSYNEQFF.

This rearrangement joins TRBV25-1 to TRBJ2-1; D is perhaps TRBD1 (5 bases). Trimming left V 0 bases short and J 14 bases short, with 26 bases between. This CDR3 spans 17 amino acids. Germline V gives CDR1 MGHDK, CDR2 SYGVNS. CDR3: CASSEYRTGSPWWVEFF. For the CDR3, the DNA is TGTGCCAGCAGTGAATACCGAACAGGCTCCCCATGGTGGGTGGAGTTCTTC.

This clonotype has ten or more counts. The V gene is TRBV5-1, the J gene TRBJ2-1, with 8 bases aligning to TRBD2. The CDR3 runs to 14 residues. The V segment lost 3 bases and the J segment 6 bases; nucleotides outside the gene matches: 5. Looked up from germline, CDR1 is SGHRS and CDR2 is YFSETQ. This CDR3 reads CASSSTGLANEQFF. The CDR3, as DNA: TGCGCCAGCAGCTCGACCGGACTAGCCAATGAGCAGTTCTTC.

This clonotype was recorded many times. V is TRBV10-3 and J is TRBJ1-5, with 11 bases lining up with TRBD1. This CDR3 has 17 residues. CDR1 ENHRY and CDR2 SYGVKD come from the germline V gene. V was pared by 0 bases and J by 2 bases, with 3 bases of the junction left unmatched. In DNA form, the CDR3 reads TGTGCCATCAGTGAGTCGCCGGGACAGGGGGGCAATCAGCCCCAGCATTTT. Protein sequence: CAISESPGQGGNQPQHF.

The V call is TRBV12-3 or TRBV12-4, the J call TRBJ2-5; D remains ambiguous. The germline V and J ends were trimmed by 6 bases and 9 bases, with 11 bases remaining between them. The CDR3 sequence is 11 residues long. This CDR3 reads CASRGRVSQYF. The CDR3 DNA is TGTGCCAGCAGAGGCCGGGTATCCCAGTACTTC.

The chain uses TRBV4-3 and TRBJ2-3, with 7 bases lining up with TRBD2. The V and J ends lost 1 base and 4 bases, in that order; junction bases with no gene match: 14. This CDR3 spans 18 amino acids. In germline, CDR1 is LGHNA, CDR2 YSLEER. Here the CDR3 DNA reads TGCGCCAGCAGCCAAGGGGCCTGGCGGGAGACCGCAGCAGATACGCAGTATTTT. The encoded protein is CASSQGAWRETAADTQYF.

This clonotype was recorded a few times. V and J are TRBV7-6 and TRBJ1-1; no definite D call. V was shortened by 0 bases and J by 1 base, with 3 bases between the two germline ends. Per the germline V gene, CDR1 is SGHVS and CDR2 is FNYEAQ. The CDR3 consists of 13 residues. CDR3 sequence reads: CASSLAQNTEAFF. CDR3 DNA sequence: TGTGCCAGCAGCTTAGCCCAGAACACTGAAGCTTTCTTT.

The rearrangement uses TRBV7-8 and TRBJ1-2, with D unclear. This CDR3 comprises 12 residues. With 0 bases removed from V and 7 bases from J, the gap between germline ends came to 6 bases. CDR1 and CDR2 from the germline V gene are SGHVS and FQNEAQ. As DNA, the CDR3 is TGTGCCAGCAGCTTAGCGGTCCCTGGCTACACCTTC. Protein sequence: CASSLAVPGYTF.

The sample holds a few counts of this clonotype. The rearrangement uses TRBV24-1 and TRBJ1-4, with a weak D call TRBD1 (5 bases). The CDR3 sequence is 17 residues long. V dropped 3 bases and J dropped 7 bases, with 20 bases sitting between them. CDR1 and CDR2 from the germline V gene are KGHDR and SFDVKD. The CDR3 loop is CATSDGGVTRRREKLFF. The CDR3, as DNA: TGTGCCACCAGTGATGGGGGAGTGACAAGACGGCGTGAAAAACTGTTTTTT.

This clonotype was seen a handful of times. The chain couples TRBV5-1 to TRBJ2-6; no clear D. This CDR3 contains 16 residues. The germline CDR1 and CDR2 sequences are SGHRS and YFSETQ. Trimming cost V 0 bases and J 0 bases, with 7 bases left between them. CDR3 sequence (DNA): TGCGCCAGCAGCTTGGGGCATTCCTCTGGGGCCAACGTCCTGACTTTC. It specifies CASSLGHSSGANVLTF.

This clonotype was detected ten times or more. The genes are TRBV20-1 and TRBJ2-1; possible D gene TRBD2, 6 bases. Between the trimmed V and J ends, which lost 6 bases and 2 bases, there was a span of 17 bases. The CDR3 is 15 residues long. Germline V lookup: CDR1 DFQATT, CDR2 SNEGSKA (reference sequence). The CDR3 DNA follows: TGCAGTGCCCCCGGTGGGGGGACGACCTACAATGAGCAGTTCTTC. Translation gives CSAPGGGTTYNEQFF.

V is TRBV7-9 and J is TRBJ1-3; the match to TRBD1 covers 8 bases. V shed 4 bases, J shed 2 bases, and the junction held 7 bases outside the gene matches. The CDR3 length is 16 residues. Germline CDR1 reads SEHNR; CDR2 reads FQNEAQ (reference sequence). CDR3 residues: CASSSSGGAPGNTIYF. CDR3 coding DNA: TGTGCCAGCAGCTCCTCAGGGGGCGCTCCTGGAAACACCATATATTTT.

In this sample, this clonotype turned up a few times. The chain uses TRBV9 and TRBJ2-1; TRBD2 matches at 10 bases. Trimming at V came to 3 bases and at J to 0 bases, leaving 3 bases not matched to a gene. Per germline, CDR1 SGDLS and CDR2 YYNGEE. The CDR3 is made up of 16 amino acids. CDR3: CASSGGLALSYNEQFF. The DNA of the CDR3 is TGTGCCAGCAGCGGGGGACTAGCGCTCTCCTACAATGAGCAGTTCTTC. Full variable domain (outside the CDR3, taken from reference TRBV9 and TRBJ2-1): DSGVTQTPKHLITATGQRVTLRCSPRSGDLSVYWYQQSLDQGLQFLIQYYNGEERAKGNILERFSAQQFPDLHSELNLSSLELGDSALYFCASSGGLALSYNEQFFGPGTRLTVL.

This clonotype showed up just once. The chain joins TRBV4-3 to TRBJ2-5; 9 bases line up with TRBD2. CDR1 and CDR2 from the germline V gene are LGHNA and YSLEER. The V segment lost 1 base and the J segment 8 bases; nucleotides outside the gene matches: 8. The CDR3 is 15 residues long. The CDR3 spells CASSQVLSGRGTQYF. CDR3 DNA: TGCGCCAGCAGCCAAGTTCTTAGCGGGAGAGGCACCCAGTACTTC.

This clonotype turned up a few times. V usage is TRBV20-1 and J usage is TRBJ1-1; 7 nucleotides agree with TRBD1. Germline V gene data show CDR1 as DFQATT and CDR2 as SNEGSKA (reference sequence). Unmatched junction bases numbered 2, after V lost 4 bases and J lost 3 bases. The CDR3 consists of 12 residues. The CDR3, as DNA: TGCAGTGCTAAGACAGGGCACACTGAAGCTTTCTTT. As protein: CSAKTGHTEAFF.

This clonotype has just a few counts. V gene TRBV5-1 combines with J gene TRBJ1-3, with D tentatively TRBD1 (5 bases). V was trimmed by 4 bases and J by 0 bases, leaving 8 bases between them. The CDR3 is 14 amino acids. CDR1 is SGHRS and CDR2 is YFSETQ in the germline V gene. This CDR3 is CASSRGDSGNTIYF. The CDR3, as DNA: TGCGCCAGCAGCCGGGGCGACTCTGGAAACACCATATATTTT.

This clonotype was recorded a few times. The chain uses TRBV20-1 and TRBJ2-7; TRBD2 agrees at 7 bases. The V gene's germline CDR1 is DFQATT and CDR2 SNEGSKA (reference sequence). This CDR3 contains 14 residues. The V and J ends lost 2 bases and 6 bases, in that order; junction bases with no gene match: 10. The chain's CDR3 is CSARSREGLREQYF. The CDR3 DNA sequence: TGCAGTGCTAGATCGAGGGAGGGCCTCCGCGAGCAGTACTTC.